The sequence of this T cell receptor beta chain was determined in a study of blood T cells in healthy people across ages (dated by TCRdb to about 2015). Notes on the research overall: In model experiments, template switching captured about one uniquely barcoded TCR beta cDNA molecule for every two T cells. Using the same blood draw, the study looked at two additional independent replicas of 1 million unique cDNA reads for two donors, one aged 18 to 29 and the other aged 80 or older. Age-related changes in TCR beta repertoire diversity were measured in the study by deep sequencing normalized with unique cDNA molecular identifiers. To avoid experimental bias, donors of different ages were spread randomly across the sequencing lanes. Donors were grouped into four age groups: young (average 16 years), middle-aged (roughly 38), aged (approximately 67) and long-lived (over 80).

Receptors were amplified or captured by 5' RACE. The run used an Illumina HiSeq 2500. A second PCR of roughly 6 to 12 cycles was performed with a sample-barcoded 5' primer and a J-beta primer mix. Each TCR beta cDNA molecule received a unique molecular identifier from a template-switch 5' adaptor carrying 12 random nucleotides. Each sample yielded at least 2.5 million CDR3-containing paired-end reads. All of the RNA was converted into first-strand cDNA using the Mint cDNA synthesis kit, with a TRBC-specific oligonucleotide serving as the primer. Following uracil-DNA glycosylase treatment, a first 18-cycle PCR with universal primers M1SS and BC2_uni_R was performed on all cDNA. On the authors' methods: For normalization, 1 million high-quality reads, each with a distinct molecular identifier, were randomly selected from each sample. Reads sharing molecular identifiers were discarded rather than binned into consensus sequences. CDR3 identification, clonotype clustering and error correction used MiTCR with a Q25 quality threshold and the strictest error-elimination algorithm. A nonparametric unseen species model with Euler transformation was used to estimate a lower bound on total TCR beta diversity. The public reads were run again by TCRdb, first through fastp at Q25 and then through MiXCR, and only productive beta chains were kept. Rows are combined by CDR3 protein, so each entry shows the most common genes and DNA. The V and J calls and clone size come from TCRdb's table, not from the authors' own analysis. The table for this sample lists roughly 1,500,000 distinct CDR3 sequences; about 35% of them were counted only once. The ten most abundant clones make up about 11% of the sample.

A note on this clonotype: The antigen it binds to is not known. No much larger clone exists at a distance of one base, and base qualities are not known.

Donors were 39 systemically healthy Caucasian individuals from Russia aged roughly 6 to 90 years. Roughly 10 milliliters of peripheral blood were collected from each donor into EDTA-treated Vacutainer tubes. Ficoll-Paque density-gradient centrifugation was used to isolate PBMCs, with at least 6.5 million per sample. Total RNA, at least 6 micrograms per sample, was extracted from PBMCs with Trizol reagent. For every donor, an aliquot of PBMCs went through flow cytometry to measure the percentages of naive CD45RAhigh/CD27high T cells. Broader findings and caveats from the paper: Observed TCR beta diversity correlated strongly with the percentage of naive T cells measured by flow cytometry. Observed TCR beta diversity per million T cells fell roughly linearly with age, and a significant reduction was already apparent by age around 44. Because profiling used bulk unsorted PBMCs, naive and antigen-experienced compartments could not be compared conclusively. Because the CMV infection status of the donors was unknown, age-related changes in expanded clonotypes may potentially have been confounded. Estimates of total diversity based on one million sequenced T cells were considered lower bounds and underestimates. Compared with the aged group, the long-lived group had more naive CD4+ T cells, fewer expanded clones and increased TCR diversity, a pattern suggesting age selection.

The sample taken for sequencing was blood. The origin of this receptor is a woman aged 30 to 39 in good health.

Read as DNA, the sequence is TGTGCCAGCTCAGCGGGGACCGTCTATAGCAATCAGCCCCAGCATTTT. Translated, it gives CASSAGTVYSNQPQHF. The chain is made from TRBV18 and TRBJ1-5; the D gene is perhaps TRBD1, from 5 matching bases. CDR1 and CDR2 are drawn from the germline V gene: KGHSH, LQKENI. The CDR3 covers 16 residues, taking in both the cysteine and the phenylalanine. Kept here is only the CDR3 DNA, which spans 48 bases and is read in frame from base 1. The junction carries 14 bases between V and J, which are trimmed by 5 bases and 0 bases respectively.